Below are 20 T cell receptor beta chains sequenced from a single sample in a study of blood T cell repertoires in COVID-19. Measured with immunoSEQ multiplex PCR; TCRdb has only the in-frame clones, and not every one. Of 200,000 to 250,000 clones listed, about 85% were seen once; the top ten hold less than 14%. Material for sequencing was PBMCs or T cells enriched from blood (not recorded which). Receptors originate from a man aged 30 to 39 who had recovered from COVID-19.

Only one count was recorded for this clone. The rearrangement uses TRBV6-6 and TRBJ2-5; D is undetermined. V shed 4 bases and J shed 1 base, with 10 bases lying between them. Germline V gene sequence: CDR1 MNHNY, CDR2 SVGAGI (reference sequence). CDR3 length: 14 residues. CDR3 region: CASSSHSLQETQYF. CDR3 nucleotide sequence: TGTGCCAGCAGTTCTCATAGCCTCCAAGAGACCCAGTACTTC.

The gene calls are TRBV5-1 and TRBJ1-1, with D perhaps TRBD1 (5 bases). CDR1 is SGHRS, CDR2 YFSETQ, per germline. Trimming removed 2 bases at V and 1 base at J, with 9 bases between. The CDR3 length is 14 residues. The CDR3 loop reads CASSFQGENTEAFF. The CDR3, as DNA: TGCGCCAGCAGCTTCCAAGGGGAGAACACTGAAGCTTTCTTT.

This rearrangement joins TRBV2 to TRBJ1-5; no clear D gene. Trimming left V 4 bases short and J 6 bases short, with 13 bases between. This CDR3 comprises 14 residues. Germline lookup yields CDR1 SNHLY and CDR2 FYNNEI. In nucleotides, the CDR3 is TGTGCCAGCAGTGCCGAGGTCGTACGTCAGCCCCAGCATTTT. It encodes CASSAEVVRQPQHF. Together with reference TRBV2 and TRBJ1-5, the CDR3 gives the full variable domain: EPEVTQTPSHQVTQMGQEVILRCVPISNHLYFYWYRQILGQKVEFLVSFYNNEISEKSEIFDDQFSVERPDGSNFTLKIRSTKLEDSAMYFCASSAEVVRQPQHFGDGTRLSIL.

The V and J genes are TRBV7-3 and TRBJ1-1, with D hard to call. The germline V and J ends were trimmed by 4 bases and 11 bases, with 17 bases remaining between them. The CDR3 extends over 13 amino acids. Germline values: CDR1 SGHTA, CDR2 FQGTGA. Here the CDR3 reads CASSSQTMAGAFF. The CDR3 DNA sequence: TGTGCCAGCAGCTCACAGACAATGGCGGGCGCTTTCTTT.

This chain uses TRBV10-3 with TRBJ1-5; no clear D. This CDR3 is built from 14 residues. CDR1 is ENHRY, CDR2 SYGVKD, per germline. The V gene lost 2 bases and the J gene lost 2 bases, with 7 bases spanning the gap. CDR3 amino acids: CAISEDGGNQPQHF. DNA of the CDR3: TGTGCCATCAGTGAGGACGGAGGCAATCAGCCCCAGCATTTT.

V gene TRBV4-2 combines with J gene TRBJ1-1, with 8 positions matching TRBD1. V lost 0 bases to trimming and J lost 0 bases; unmatched junction nucleotides: 3. Germline CDR1 is LGHNA and CDR2 is YNFKEQ. This CDR3 is 16 amino acids long. The CDR3 here is CASSQEGQVMNTEAFF. The CDR3 DNA reads TGTGCCAGCAGCCAAGAGGGACAGGTCATGAACACTGAAGCTTTCTTT.

This rearrangement joins TRBV7-9 to TRBJ1-1; 10 bases map to TRBD1. The trim removed 4 bases at V and 5 bases at J, leaving 7 bases unmatched. This CDR3 is built from 15 residues. CDR1 and CDR2 from the germline V gene are SEHNR and FQNEAQ (reference sequence). This CDR3 is CASSSIPGQGTEAFF. The CDR3 region has the DNA TGTGCCAGCAGCTCGATACCGGGACAGGGGACTGAAGCTTTCTTT.

The chain joins TRBV6-5 to TRBJ2-1; D unresolved. The CDR3 has 16 residues. V lost 0 bases to trimming and J lost 3 bases, with 12 bases between them. Germline loops: CDR1 MNHEY, CDR2 SVGAGI. Here the CDR3 reads CASSYSIGRFYNEQFF. The CDR3 coding sequence is TGTGCCAGCAGTTACTCGATTGGCAGGTTCTACAATGAGCAGTTCTTC.

This chain joins TRBV2 and TRBJ2-7; perhaps TRBD2 as D (5 bases). The CDR3 has 17 residues. The ends were cut back, 5 bases at V and 3 bases at J, with 23 bases in the middle. Germline assignment: CDR1 SNHLY and CDR2 FYNNEI. The CDR3 protein is CASSPPGLGYGDYEQYF. The CDR3 bases are TGTGCCAGCAGTCCACCTGGACTCGGGTATGGGGACTACGAGCAGTACTTC.

This clone came up many times. The chain combines TRBV7-6 with TRBJ2-1; D uncertain. V lost 0 bases and J 7 bases, leaving 4 bases between the germline ends. The CDR3 is 12 residues long. Per germline, CDR1 SGHVS and CDR2 FNYEAQ. The CDR3 bases are TGTGCCAGCAGCTTAGCCCCAAATGAGCAGTTCTTC. Its protein product is CASSLAPNEQFF.

This clone has more than one count but fewer than ten. The chain's CDR3 is CASSDRPGNYGYTF. CDR3 coding DNA: TGTGCCAGCAGTGATCGTCCAGGGAACTATGGCTACACCTTC. The chain carries TRBV6-1 and TRBJ1-2; TRBD1 is a possible D gene (5 bases). The V and J ends lost 3 bases and 2 bases respectively, with 10 bases between them. CDR1 MNHNS and CDR2 SASEGT come from the germline V gene. The CDR3 extends over 14 amino acids.

The chain couples TRBV6-6 to TRBJ2-1, with D possibly being TRBD2 (5 bases). Germline V lookup: CDR1 MNHNY, CDR2 SVGAGI (reference sequence). This CDR3 is 13 amino acids long. Between the trimmed V and J ends, which lost 0 bases and 8 bases, there was a span of 8 bases. The CDR3 bases are TGTGCCAGCAGTTACTCGATGCGGGATGAGCAGTTCTTC. Translated, it gives CASSYSMRDEQFF.

This clone was picked up one time. The rearrangement uses TRBV5-6 and TRBJ2-3; unclear D gene. CDR3 length: 11 amino acids. Looked up from germline, CDR1 is SGHDT and CDR2 is YYEEEE. The V end was cut by 3 bases, the J end by 6 bases, with 5 bases between. Written as DNA, the CDR3 is TGTGCCAGCAGCTGGAGCGATACGCAGTATTTT. It specifies CASSWSDTQYF.

The V gene is TRBV7-9, the J gene TRBJ2-7; D not certain. Germline CDR1 SEHNR, CDR2 FQNEAQ (reference sequence). This CDR3 is 14 amino acids long. V was cut by 3 bases and J by 3 bases, with 12 bases left in between. Here the CDR3 reads CASSFPPSDYEQYF. CDR3 DNA sequence: TGTGCCAGCAGCTTCCCCCCCAGTGACTACGAGCAGTACTTC.

J is TRBJ2-1 and V is TRBV3-1 (or the pseudogene TRBV3-2), with 7 bases lining up with TRBD2. Germline CDR1 is LGHDT and CDR2 is YNNKEL (reference sequence). The CDR3 covers 15 residues. The V and J ends lost 2 bases and 2 bases, in that order; junction bases with no gene match: 3. In DNA form, the CDR3 reads TGTGCCAGCAGCCAAACGGGGGGTGCCTACAATGAGCAGTTCTTC. Protein product: CASSQTGGAYNEQFF.

This sequence joins TRBV10-1 and TRBJ1-1; 7 bases align to TRBD1. The germline V gene encodes CDR1 WNHNN and CDR2 SYGVQD (reference sequence). This CDR3 has 14 residues. V lost 8 bases and J lost 1; bases outside the gene matches: 7. CDR3 nucleotides: TGCGCCAGCCCTCTGGCAGGGGGGAACACTGAAGCTTTCTTT. It codes for CASPLAGGNTEAFF.

This chain connects TRBV19 to TRBJ2-7; maybe TRBD1 (6 bases). The ends were cut back, 9 bases at V and 9 bases at J, with 24 bases in the middle. The CDR3 covers 14 residues. Germline V lookup: CDR1 LNHDA, CDR2 SQIVND (reference sequence). The CDR3 here is CASASEATRGRQYF. The DNA of the CDR3 is TGTGCCAGCGCCTCCGAGGCCACCAGGGGAAGGCAGTACTTC.

J is TRBJ2-7 and V is TRBV10-1; 9 bases match TRBD1. The CDR3 totals 12 residues. Germline V CDR1 and CDR2: WNHNN, SYGVQD (reference sequence). The J segment lost 9 bases and the V segment lost 9 bases, leaving 9 bases of the junction unmatched. This CDR3 reads CARIGTGKGQYF. The CDR3 DNA follows: TGCGCCAGGATAGGGACAGGGAAGGGGCAGTACTTC.

V is TRBV19 and J is TRBJ2-7, with 10 bases that match TRBD2. Germline values: CDR1 LNHDA, CDR2 SQIVND (reference sequence). CDR3 length equals 17 residues. With 3 bases clipped from V and 0 bases from J, the junction kept 8 bases outside the gene matches. Written as DNA, the CDR3 is TGTGCCAGTAGTATCGGTCCTAGCGGGGGATCCTCCTACGAGCAGTACTTC. It codes for CASSIGPSGGSSYEQYF.

The chain links TRBV4-1 to TRBJ2-1; 8 bases agree with TRBD1. Germline V gene sequence: CDR1 MGHRA, CDR2 YSYEKL. J gave up 8 bases and V 4 bases, and 4 bases lay outside the gene matches. The CDR3 sequence is 13 residues long. CDR3 amino acids: CASSPPDRDEQFF. CDR3 nucleotides: TGCGCCAGCAGCCCCCCGGACAGGGATGAGCAGTTCTTC.